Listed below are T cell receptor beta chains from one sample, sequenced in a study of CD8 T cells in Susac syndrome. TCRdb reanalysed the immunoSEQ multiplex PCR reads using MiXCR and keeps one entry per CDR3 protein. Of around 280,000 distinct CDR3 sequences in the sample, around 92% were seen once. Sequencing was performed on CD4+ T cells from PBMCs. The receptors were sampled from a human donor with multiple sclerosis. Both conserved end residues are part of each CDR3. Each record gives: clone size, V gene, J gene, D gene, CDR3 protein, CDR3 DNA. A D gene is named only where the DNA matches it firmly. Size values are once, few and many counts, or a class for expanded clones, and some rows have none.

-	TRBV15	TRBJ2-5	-	CATSWQGGRETQYF	TGTGCCACCAGCTGGCAGGGGGGAAGAGAGACCCAGTACTTC
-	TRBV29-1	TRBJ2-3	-	CSVSGEDTDTQYF	TGCAGCGTTTCGGGCGAGGACACAGATACGCAGTATTTT
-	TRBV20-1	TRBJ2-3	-	CSATHQATDTQYF	TGCAGTGCCACCCACCAGGCCACAGATACGCAGTATTTT
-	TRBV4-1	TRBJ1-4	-	CASSQDRYEKLFF	TGCGCCAGCAGCCAAGATCGGTATGAAAAACTGTTTTTT
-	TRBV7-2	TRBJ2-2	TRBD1	CASSLQGTNTGELFF	TGTGCCAGCAGCCTACAGGGGACCAACACCGGGGAGCTGTTTTTT
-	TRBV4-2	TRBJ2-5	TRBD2	CASSQDSAGGQETQYF	TGTGCCAGCAGCCAAGATTCCGCGGGAGGTCAGGAGACCCAGTACTTC
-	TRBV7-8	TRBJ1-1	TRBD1	CASSLMTGRSGTEAFF	TGTGCCAGCAGCTTAATGACAGGGAGGTCTGGCACTGAAGCTTTCTTT
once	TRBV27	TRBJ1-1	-	CASSYVQGTEAFF	TGTGCCAGCAGCTACGTGCAGGGAACTGAAGCTTTCTTT
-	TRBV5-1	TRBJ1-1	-	CASSPTTATGAEAFF	TGCGCCAGCAGCCCAACCACTGCAACAGGCGCTGAAGCTTTCTTT
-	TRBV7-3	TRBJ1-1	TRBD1	CASSLGTGKNTEAFF	TGTGCCAGCAGCTTAGGGACAGGGAAGAACACTGAAGCTTTCTTT
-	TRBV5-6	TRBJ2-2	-	CASRRWGTGELFF	TGTGCCAGCAGACGGTGGGGCACCGGGGAGCTGTTTTTT
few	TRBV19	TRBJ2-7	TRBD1	CASSRTGGPYEQYF	TGTGCCAGTAGCCGGACAGGGGGCCCCTACGAGCAGTACTTC
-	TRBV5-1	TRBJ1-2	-	CASSQRPGENYGYTF	TGCGCCAGCAGCCAACGACCCGGGGAAAACTATGGCTACACCTTC
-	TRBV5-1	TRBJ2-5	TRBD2	CASSKGLAGSTQTQYF	TGCGCCAGCAGCAAGGGACTAGCGGGCTCAACCCAGACCCAGTACTTC
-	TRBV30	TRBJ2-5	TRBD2	CAWRLAGRETQYF	TGTGCCTGGCGACTAGCTGGTCGGGAGACCCAGTACTTC
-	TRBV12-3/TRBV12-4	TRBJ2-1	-	CASSLKGSPNEQFF	TGTGCCAGCAGTTTAAAAGGTTCCCCCAATGAGCAGTTCTTC
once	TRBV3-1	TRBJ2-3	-	CASSPRPEWQYF	TGTGCCAGCAGCCCCCGGCCTGAATGGCAGTATTTT